This entry concerns a single T cell receptor beta chain. It has no known antigen specificity. It has no much larger one-base neighbor in the sample; base qualities were not kept. Peripheral blood CD8+ and CD4+ T cells from healthy donors, Susac syndrome patients and multiple sclerosis patients were profiled by high-throughput TCR beta sequencing. The multiple sclerosis controls were treatment-naive patients whose relapsing-remitting disease, either stable or active, fulfilled the revised McDonald criteria. CD8+ TEMRA cells were enriched by FACS, while bulk CD8+ and CD4+ T cells were purified by magnetic negative isolation. Blood was drawn into EDTA tubes, processed within 24 hours, and PBMCs were isolated by density gradient centrifugation. PBMCs intended for TCR sequencing were frozen in liquid nitrogen and were later thawed in a 37 degrees C water bath. A purity of at least 90% was achieved for sorted or isolated CD4+, CD8+ and CD8+ TEMRA cells.

The data were obtained in a study of CD8 T cells in Susac syndrome (dated by TCRdb to between 2017 and 2020). In the study overall: The study used repertoire sequencing to test whether antigen drove CD8+ T cell activation and differentiation in Susac syndrome. The study compared CD8+ T cell repertoire clonality among roughly eleven healthy donors, around 14 Susac syndrome patients and roughly 16 multiple sclerosis patients.

What the research found in general, with its limitations: The TCR sequencing and HLA analysis was acknowledged to have included a relatively small number of individuals.

RNA was extracted using the RNeasy kit, and roughly 0.5 to 1 microgram was reverse transcribed with random hexamers. The immunoSEQ multiplex PCR assay, which covers 54 Vbeta and 13 Jbeta segments, was used to amplify TCR beta CDR3 regions. Bias from PCR amplification was corrected by using a synthetic template baseline for primer optimization and for computational correction. In the source study's methods: Reads were assigned to V, D and J genes according to IMGT and analyzed in immunoSEQ Analyzer, with only productive sequences retained. To calculate clonality, Shannon entropy was normalized by log2 of the number of productive unique sequences and then subtracted from one. For each patient and control, public and private clones were evaluated within the 100 most prevalent clones. Clones were defined as Susac-specific when absent from the healthy and MS cohorts, from about 1,100 published viral clones and from other ImmuneACCESS disease sequences. TCRdb trimmed the raw reads at Q25, called clones with MiXCR and kept productive beta chains. Merged by CDR3 protein, the rows form single entries marked with the most common genes and DNA. The V and J calls shown here were made by TCRdb, not taken from the authors' results. The sample table lists around 190,000 distinct CDR3 sequences, around 96% of them with a count of one. About 0.15% of the sample comes from the top ten.

From a lookup of the germline V gene, CDR1 and CDR2 are SGDLS and YYNGEE. Counted from cysteine to phenylalanine, this CDR3 has 17 amino acids. Left in the record is the CDR3 DNA by itself, 51 bases read in frame from the first base. V is shortened by 1 base, J by 8 bases, and the region joining them spans 21 bases. Sequencing was carried out using CD8+ T cells from PBMCs. The chain employs TRBV9 and TRBJ1-4; a confident D gene designation cannot be given. The TCR originated in a human donor with multiple sclerosis. The nucleotide sequence is TGTGCCAGCAGCGTATTCGGACCGATGATTGAAGACGAAAAACTGTTTTTT. Its protein product is CASSVFGPMIEDEKLFF.